This T cell receptor beta chain was found in a study of T cell changes during pregnancy in multiple sclerosis. The method was immunoSEQ multiplex PCR; TCRdb's version includes in-frame clones alone and lacks a portion of them. This table holds 30,000 to 50,000 clones, under 95% found once. The CDR3 is made up of 15 amino acids. V shed 3 bases, J shed 5 bases, and the junction held 2 bases outside the gene matches. The V gene's germline CDR1 is SGDLS and CDR2 YYNGEE. V gene TRBV9 combines with J gene TRBJ2-2; 12 bases agree with TRBD2. This specimen consisted of CD4+ T cells from peripheral blood mononuclear cells, obtained in the third trimester of pregnancy. The TCR was taken from a female donor with multiple sclerosis, enrolled in a pregnancy study. CDR3 protein: CASSALAGGTGELFF. CDR3 bases: TGTGCCAGCAGCGCTCTAGCGGGAGGGACCGGGGAGCTGTTTTTT.